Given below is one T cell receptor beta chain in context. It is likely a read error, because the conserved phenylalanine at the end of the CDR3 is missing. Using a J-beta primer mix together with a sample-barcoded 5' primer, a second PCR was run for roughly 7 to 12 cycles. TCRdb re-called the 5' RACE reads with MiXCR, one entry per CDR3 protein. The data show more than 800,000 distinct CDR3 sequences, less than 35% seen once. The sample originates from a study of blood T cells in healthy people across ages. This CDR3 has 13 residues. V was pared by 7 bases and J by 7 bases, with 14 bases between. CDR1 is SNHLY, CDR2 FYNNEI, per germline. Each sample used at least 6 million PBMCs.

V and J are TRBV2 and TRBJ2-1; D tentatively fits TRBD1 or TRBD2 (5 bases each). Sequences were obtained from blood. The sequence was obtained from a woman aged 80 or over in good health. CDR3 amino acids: CASKEGLVNEQFL. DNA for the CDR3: TGTGCCAGCAAAGAGGGGCTGGTGAATGAGCAGTTCTTG.